This is a list of T cell receptor beta chains from one sample in a study of Graves' ophthalmopathy and Graves' hyperthyroidism. TCRdb re-called the multiplex PCR reads through MiXCR, storing one row per CDR3 protein. The sample has a few hundred thousand distinct CDR3 sequences, 35% to 45% seen once; the top ten hold around 4.6%. The specimen sequenced was peripheral blood or thyroid tissue (not recorded which). The receptors here all came from an adult man with Graves' hyperthyroidism. Both conserved end residues are part of each CDR3. D genes are given only for firm matches. Clone size appears in some rows only: once, few, many, or a class for an expanded clone.

D gene	V gene	clone size	J gene	CDR3 protein	CDR3 DNA
TRBD1	TRBV29-1	many	TRBJ2-5	CSSWTGSGETQYF	TGCAGCTCGTGGACAGGGTCGGGAGAGACCCAGTACTTC
TRBD2	TRBV10-3	.	TRBJ2-7	CAISVGRGGYEQYF	TGTGCCATCAGCGTCGGACGGGGGGGATACGAGCAGTACTTC
TRBD2	TRBV7-6	few	TRBJ2-7	CASSAGTSGSKAYEQYF	TGTGCCTCAAGCGCCGGGACTAGCGGGAGTAAGGCCTACGAGCAGTACTTC
TRBD1	TRBV2	few	TRBJ2-1	CANGQGARMTQFF	TGTGCCAACGGACAGGGGGCACGTATGACGCAGTTCTTC
.	TRBV7-9	few	TRBJ1-1	CASSLVFREGFNTEAFF	TGTGCCAGCAGCTTAGTCTTCCGGGAGGGCTTTAACACTGAAGCTTTCTTT
.	TRBV29-1	many	TRBJ2-3	CSVALDSTDTQYF	TGCAGCGTTGCCCTGGACAGCACAGATACGCAGTATTTT
.	TRBV5-1	.	TRBJ2-3	CASSLVAETDTQYF	TGCGCCAGCAGCTTGGTAGCGGAAACAGATACGCAGTATTTT
.	TRBV6-6	many	TRBJ1-2	CASTRQTQDGYTF	TGTGCCAGCACCCGACAGACACAGGATGGCTACACCTTC
.	TRBV29-1	many	TRBJ1-2	CSVRQNYGYTF	TGCAGCGTTCGACAGAACTATGGCTACACCTTC
.	TRBV7-9	.	TRBJ1-2	CANSLGRQNYGYTF	TGTGCCAACAGCCTTGGTCGGCAGAACTACGGCTACACCTTC
TRBD2	TRBV19	once	TRBJ2-3	CASTEREDTDTQYF	TGTGCCAGTACGGAGCGGGAGGACACAGATACGCAGTATTTT
TRBD1	TRBV7-8	few	TRBJ1-5	CASSLADRDRNQPQHF	TGTGCCAGCAGCTTAGCGGACAGGGACCGCAATCAGCCCCAGCATTTT
.	TRBV19	many	TRBJ1-4	CASSVQGGRGEKLFF	TGTGCCAGTAGTGTTCAAGGGGGGCGCGGTGAAAAACTGTTTTTT
TRBD1	TRBV25-1	.	TRBJ2-1	CASIGDRGEQFF	TGTGCCAGCATCGGGGACAGGGGGGAGCAGTTCTTC
TRBD1	TRBV15	.	TRBJ2-5	CATSQRQGIQETQYF	TGTGCCACCAGCCAACGACAGGGAATCCAAGAGACCCAGTACTTC
TRBD1	TRBV7-9	many	TRBJ2-5	CASSRTGGGETQYF	TGTGCCAGCAGTCGGACAGGGGGCGGTGAGACCCAGTACTTC
TRBD1	TRBV29-1	.	TRBJ1-2	CSVVTGGGGNTF	TGCAGCGTTGTGACAGGGGGTGGTGGAAACACCTTC
.	TRBV11-2	many	TRBJ2-7	CASTPRFRVDEQYF	TGTGCCAGCACCCCACGTTTCAGGGTCGACGAGCAGTACTTC